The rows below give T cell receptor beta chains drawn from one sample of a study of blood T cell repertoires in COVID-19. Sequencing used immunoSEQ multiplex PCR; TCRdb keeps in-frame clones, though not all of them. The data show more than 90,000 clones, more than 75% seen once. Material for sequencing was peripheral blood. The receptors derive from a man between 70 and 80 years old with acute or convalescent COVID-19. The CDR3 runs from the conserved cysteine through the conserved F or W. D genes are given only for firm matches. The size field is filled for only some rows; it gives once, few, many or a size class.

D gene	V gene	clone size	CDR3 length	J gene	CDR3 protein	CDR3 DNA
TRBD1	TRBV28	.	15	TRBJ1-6	CASSSHGQGVSPLHF	TGTGCCAGCAGTTCCCACGGACAGGGAGTCTCACCCCTCCACTTT
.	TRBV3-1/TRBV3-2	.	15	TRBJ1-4	CASSPPGTRNEKLFF	TGTGCCAGCAGCCCCCCCGGGACAAGAAATGAAAAACTGTTTTTT
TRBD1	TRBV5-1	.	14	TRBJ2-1	CASASGTGANEQFF	TGCGCCAGCGCGTCCGGGACAGGGGCCAATGAGCAGTTCTTC
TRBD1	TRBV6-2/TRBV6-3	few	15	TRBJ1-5	CASSQDRSFNQPQHF	TGTGCCAGCAGTCAGGACAGGTCCTTCAATCAGCCCCAGCATTTT
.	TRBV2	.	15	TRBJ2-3	CASSEGRASTDTQYF	TGTGCCAGCAGTGAAGGGCGGGCTAGCACAGATACGCAGTATTTT
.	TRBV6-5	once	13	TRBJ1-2	CASRRDTFYGYTF	TGTGCCAGCAGACGGGACACATTCTATGGCTACACCTTC
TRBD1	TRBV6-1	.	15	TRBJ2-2	CAGVGGQGRTGELFF	TGTGCCGGGGTCGGAGGACAGGGTCGCACCGGGGAGCTGTTTTTT
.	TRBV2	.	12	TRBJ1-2	CASSDQARGYTF	TGTGCCAGCAGTGACCAGGCCAGAGGCTACACCTTC
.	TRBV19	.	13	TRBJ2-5	CASSKGGQETQYF	TGTGCCAGTAGTAAGGGAGGCCAAGAGACCCAGTACTTC
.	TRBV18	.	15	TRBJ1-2	CASSPPSSPPYGYTF	TGTGCCAGCTCACCACCGTCGAGTCCTCCGTATGGCTACACCTTC
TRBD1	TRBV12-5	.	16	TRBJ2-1	CASGLVAGGASYEQFF	TGTGCTAGTGGTTTGGTGGCAGGGGGCGCTTCCTATGAGCAGTTCTTC
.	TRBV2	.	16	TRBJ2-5	CASDRRGGESQETQYF	TGTGCCAGCGACCGCAGGGGAGGGGAATCCCAAGAGACCCAGTACTTC
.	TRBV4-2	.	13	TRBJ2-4	CASSQPSGYIQYF	TGTGCCAGCAGCCAACCCTCTGGCTACATTCAGTACTTC
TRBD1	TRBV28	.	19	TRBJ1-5	CASRLPWTGFQNSNQPQHF	TGTGCCAGCAGGTTACCCTGGACAGGGTTCCAAAATAGCAATCAGCCCCAGCATTTT
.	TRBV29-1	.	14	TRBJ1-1	CSVRGRVVNTEAFF	TGCAGCGTAAGGGGCAGGGTGGTGAACACTGAAGCTTTCTTT
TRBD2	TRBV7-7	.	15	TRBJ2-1	CASSLGLAGNNEQFF	TGTGCCAGCAGCTTGGGACTAGCGGGAAACAATGAGCAGTTCTTC
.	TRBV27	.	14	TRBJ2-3	CASKEEANIDTQYF	TGTGCCAGCAAGGAGGAAGCCAACATAGACACGCAGTATTTT
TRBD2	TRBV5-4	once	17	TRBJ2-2	CASSLGTSGSNTGELFF	TGTGCCAGCAGCTTGGGGACTAGCGGATCGAACACCGGGGAGCTGTTTTTT
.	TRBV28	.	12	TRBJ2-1	CASTPRRNEQFF	TGTGCCAGCACCCCGAGGAGGAATGAGCAGTTCTTC
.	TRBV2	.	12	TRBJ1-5	CASSENYQPQHF	TGTGCCAGCAGTGAAAACTATCAGCCCCAGCATTTT
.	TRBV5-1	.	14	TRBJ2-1	CASSSSLLGGEQFF	TGCGCCAGCAGCTCTTCACTTCTGGGGGGTGAGCAGTTCTTC
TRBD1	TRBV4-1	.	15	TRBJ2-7	CASSPGTALIYEQYF	TGCGCCAGCAGCCCTGGGACAGCCCTTATCTACGAGCAGTACTTC
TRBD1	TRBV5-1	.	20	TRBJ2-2	CASSLARTGGPQRGHRELFF	TGCGCCAGCAGCTTGGCTAGGACAGGGGGCCCCCAGCGGGGTCACCGGGAGCTGTTTTTT
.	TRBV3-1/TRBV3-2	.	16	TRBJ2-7	CASSQGMSRAGNEQYF	TGTGCCAGCAGCCAAGGGATGAGCAGGGCTGGTAATGAGCAGTACTTC
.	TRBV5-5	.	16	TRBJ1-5	CASSWREFGFGQPQHF	TGTGCCAGCAGCTGGAGGGAGTTCGGGTTCGGACAGCCCCAGCATTTT
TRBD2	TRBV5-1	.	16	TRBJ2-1	CASSLAGTSGNNEQFF	TGCGCCAGCAGCTTGGCCGGGACTAGCGGGAACAATGAGCAGTTCTTC
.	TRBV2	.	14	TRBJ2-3	CASSEDLAPDTQYF	TGTGCCAGCAGTGAAGATCTAGCTCCCGATACGCAGTATTTT
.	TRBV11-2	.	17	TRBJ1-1	CASSPRGWGTKNTEAFF	TGTGCCAGCAGCCCTAGGGGGTGGGGGACCAAGAACACTGAAGCTTTCTTT
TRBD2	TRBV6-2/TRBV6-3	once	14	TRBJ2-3	CASSYPGLTDTQYF	TGTGCCAGCAGTTATCCGGGACTAACAGATACGCAGTATTTT
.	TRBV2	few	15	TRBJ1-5	CASSDRVVSNQPQHF	TGTGCCAGCAGTGACAGGGTAGTTAGCAATCAGCCCCAGCATTTT
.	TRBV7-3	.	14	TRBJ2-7	CASSLQGARYEQYF	TGTGCCAGCAGCTTACAAGGGGCGCGCTACGAGCAGTACTTC
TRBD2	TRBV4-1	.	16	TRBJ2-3	CASSPVRLAGVDTQYF	TGCGCCAGCAGCCCGGTCCGACTAGCGGGGGTAGATACGCAGTATTTT
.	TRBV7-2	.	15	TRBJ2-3	CASSFRAGPTDTQYF	TGTGCCAGCAGCTTCCGGGCGGGTCCCACAGATACGCAGTATTTT
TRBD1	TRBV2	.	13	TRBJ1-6	CATRQGTNSPLHF	TGTGCCACCAGACAGGGGACTAATTCACCCCTCCACTTT
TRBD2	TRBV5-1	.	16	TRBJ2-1	CASSGGGAVAYNEQFF	TGCGCCAGCAGCGGCGGGGGAGCCGTGGCCTACAATGAGCAGTTCTTC
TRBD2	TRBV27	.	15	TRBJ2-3	CASSSSGLGTDTQYF	TGTGCCAGCAGTTCCTCGGGACTAGGGACAGATACGCAGTATTTT
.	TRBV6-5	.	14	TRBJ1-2	CASRPSVAAYGYTF	TGTGCCAGCAGGCCCAGCGTCGCGGCCTATGGCTACACCTTC